The next 30 T cell receptor beta chains were all read from a single sample in a study of T cell responses to AZD1222 COVID-19 vaccine. Profiling relied on immunoSEQ multiplex PCR, and the TCRdb table lists in-frame clones only, not all of them. The data contain roughly 120,000 clones, approximately 88% of them singletons. Sequencing was performed on peripheral blood, taken 28 days after the second AZD1222 dose. These receptor sequences come from an adult who received the AZD1222 COVID-19 vaccine.

This clone showed up just a few times. V and J are TRBV29-1 and TRBJ2-2; TRBD1 matches 8 bases. Germline V CDR1 and CDR2: SQVTM, ANQGSEA. The J segment lost 5 bases and the V segment lost 7 bases, leaving 6 bases of the junction unmatched. This CDR3 is built from 13 residues. The CDR3 bases are TGCAGCGCCCGGACAGGGAGAACCGGGGAGCTGTTTTTT. Protein sequence: CSARTGRTGELFF.

This clone was seen once. The V call is TRBV7-2, the J call TRBJ1-1; D not certain. Trimming left V 0 bases short and J 4 bases short, with 9 bases between. The length of the CDR3 is 14 residues. CDR1 and CDR2 from the germline V gene are SGHTA and FQGNSA. The CDR3 spells CASSLAGYGTEAFF. The CDR3, as DNA: TGTGCCAGCAGCTTAGCAGGGTACGGCACTGAAGCTTTCTTT.

This clone was counted once. The CDR3 bases are TGTGCCAGCAGCGTGGGGACGCGGGCCTACGAGCAGTACTTC. Amino acids: CASSVGTRAYEQYF. The chain recombines TRBV9 with TRBJ2-7; D may correspond to TRBD1 or TRBD2 (5 bases each). CDR3 length equals 14 residues. Germline V gene sequence: CDR1 SGDLS, CDR2 YYNGEE. V was cut by 2 bases and J by 2 bases, with 11 bases left in between. The full variable domain, rest sourced from reference TRBV9 and TRBJ2-7, is DSGVTQTPKHLITATGQRVTLRCSPRSGDLSVYWYQQSLDQGLQFLIQYYNGEERAKGNILERFSAQQFPDLHSELNLSSLELGDSALYFCASSVGTRAYEQYFGPGTRLTVT.

This clone came up once. The chain recombines TRBV7-2 with TRBJ1-4; TRBD1 matches 9 bases. With V trimmed by 6 bases and J by 8 bases, 10 bases remained unmatched. This CDR3 comprises 15 residues. The germline V gene has CDR1 SGHTA and CDR2 FQGNSA. The DNA of the CDR3 is TGTGCCAGCAGTCCCACAGGGGGCGCTTCCGAAAAACTGTTTTTT. This encodes CASSPTGGASEKLFF.

The chain couples TRBV9 to TRBJ2-2; TRBD1 aligns across 10 bases. Looked up from germline, CDR1 is SGDLS and CDR2 is YYNGEE. The CDR3 runs to 14 residues. The junction had 2 bases not matched to a gene; V was cut back by 3 bases and J by 6 bases. DNA for the CDR3: TGTGCCAGCAGCGCGACAGGGGGCGCCGGGGAGCTGTTTTTT. Its translation is CASSATGGAGELFF.

This chain uses TRBV29-1 with TRBJ2-3; D tentatively reads TRBD1 or TRBD2 (7 bases each). Germline assignment: CDR1 SQVTM and CDR2 ANQGSEA. The CDR3 extends over 15 amino acids. Trimming shortened V by 6 bases and J by 0 bases, and 16 bases separated the two germline ends. The CDR3 region is CSVTGTTTSTDTQYF. DNA for the CDR3: TGCAGCGTGACAGGGACTACAACTAGCACAGATACGCAGTATTTT.

The chain has TRBV7-2 and TRBJ1-3, with 9 nucleotides matching TRBD1. Losses at the gene ends were 3 bases for V and 4 bases for J; bases not matched to a gene: 4. Germline-derived CDR1 and CDR2 are SGHTA and FQGNSA. CDR3 size: 15 residues. In DNA, the CDR3 is TGTGCCAGCAGCTTTGGGACAGGGAAAGGAAACACCATATATTTT. Translated, it gives CASSFGTGKGNTIYF. Looking up the rest from reference TRBV7-2 and TRBJ1-3 gives the full variable domain: GAGVSQSPSNKVTEKGKDVELRCDPISGHTALYWYRQSLGQGLEFLIYFQGNSAPDKSGLPSDRFSAERTGGSVSTLTIQRTQQEDSAVYLCASSFGTGKGNTIYFGEGSWLTVV.

The chain is built from TRBV28 and TRBJ1-4; D possibly corresponds to TRBD1 (6 bases). CDR1 and CDR2 (germline): MDHEN, SYDVKM. The CDR3 has 13 amino acids. The V and J ends lost 6 bases and 8 bases respectively, with 13 bases between them. This CDR3 is CASRNRALEKLFF. The DNA for the CDR3 is TGTGCCAGCAGAAACAGGGCCCTCGAAAAACTGTTTTTT.

V gene TRBV29-1 combines with J gene TRBJ1-4; 7 bases are shared with TRBD1. The CDR3 extends over 14 amino acids. Germline lookup yields CDR1 SQVTM and CDR2 ANQGSEA. The V and J ends lost 4 bases and 7 bases, in that order; junction bases with no gene match: 9. The CDR3 is CSVGITGVREKLFF. For the CDR3, the DNA is TGCAGCGTTGGGATTACAGGGGTCCGTGAAAAACTGTTTTTT. The complete variable domain, with remaining parts taken from reference TRBV29-1 and TRBJ1-4, reads SAVISQKPSRDICQRGTSLTIQCQVDSQVTMMFWYRQQPGQSLTLIATANQGSEATYESGFVIDKFPISRPNLTFSTLTVSNMSPEDSSIYLCSVGITGVREKLFFGSGTQLSVL.

The chain joins TRBV7-9 to TRBJ1-5; 7 nucleotides agree with TRBD1. The CDR3 has 17 residues. J was trimmed by 3 bases and V by 5 bases; bases with no gene match: 13. Germline V gene lookup returns CDR1 SEHNR and CDR2 FQNEAQ (reference sequence). The CDR3 nucleotides read TGTGCCAGCAGCCCGACGATAATAGACAGGGACAATCAGCCCCAGCATTTT. Amino acids: CASSPTIIDRDNQPQHF.

The gene calls are TRBV27 and TRBJ1-2; 10 nucleotides agree with TRBD1. Germline-derived CDR1 and CDR2 are MNHEY and SMNVEV (reference sequence). This CDR3 is 15 amino acids long. Trimming took 0 bases from V and 3 from J; bases not matched to a gene: 1. The CDR3 nucleotides read TGTGCCAGCAGTTTATCGACAGGGGGCTACTATGGCTACACCTTC. Its translation: CASSLSTGGYYGYTF.

The count of this clone is one. The CDR3 DNA reads TGTGCCAGCAGCTTAGCATCGAACCCTTATAGCAATCAGCCCCAGCATTTT. Translation gives CASSLASNPYSNQPQHF. The rearrangement uses TRBV7-2 and TRBJ1-5; D ambiguous. From germline, CDR1 is SGHTA and CDR2 FQGNSA. This CDR3 is built from 17 residues. V lost 0 bases to trimming and J lost 0 bases, with 12 bases between them.

A word on this clone: Other nucleotide sequences in the sample specify the same CDR3. V usage is TRBV14 and J usage is TRBJ1-5; unclear D gene. The CDR3 length is 13 residues. CDR1 SGHDN and CDR2 FVKESK come from the germline V gene. Trimming shortened V by 2 bases and J by 6 bases, and 8 bases separated the two germline ends. The chain's CDR3 is CASSQYSGQPQHF. The CDR3 DNA follows: TGTGCCAGCAGCCAATACTCGGGTCAGCCCCAGCATTTT. Supplemented by reference TRBV14 and TRBJ1-5, the full variable domain reads EAGVTQFPSHSVIEKGQTVTLRCDPISGHDNLYWYRRVMGKEIKFLLHFVKESKQDESGMPNNRFLAERTGGTYSTLKVQPAELEDSGVYFCASSQYSGQPQHFGDGTRLSIL.

The chain couples TRBV9 to TRBJ1-1, with 9 bases aligning to TRBD1. The junction had 4 bases not matched to a gene; V was cut back by 3 bases and J by 1 base. The CDR3 is 15 amino acids. CDR1 SGDLS and CDR2 YYNGEE come from the germline V gene. The DNA of the CDR3 is TGTGCCAGCAGCGAGGGACAGGGATGGAACACTGAAGCTTTCTTT. Residues: CASSEGQGWNTEAFF.

The chain joins TRBV18 to TRBJ2-7, with 7 bases aligning to TRBD1. From germline, CDR1 is KGHSH and CDR2 LQKENI. V lost 2 bases to trimming and J lost 2 bases; unmatched junction nucleotides: 6. This CDR3 comprises 15 residues. Written as DNA, the CDR3 is TGTGCCAGCTCACCAATGACAGGGCGCACCTACGAGCAGTACTTC. It codes for CASSPMTGRTYEQYF.

This chain uses TRBV6-6 with TRBJ2-1; 8 nucleotides agree with TRBD2. This CDR3 has 15 amino acids. With 3 bases clipped from V and 7 bases from J, the junction kept 8 bases outside the gene matches. The germline CDR1 and CDR2 sequences are MNHNY and SVGAGI (reference sequence). The CDR3 DNA sequence: TGTGCCAGCAGTTATGGGCAGCGGGGGCTTAATGAGCAGTTCTTC. Residues: CASSYGQRGLNEQFF.

On this clone itself: The junction does not match germline at one end; this may be a read error. The rearrangement uses TRBV10-2 and TRBJ1-6; unclear D gene. This CDR3 has 17 residues. Germline loops: CDR1 WSHSY, CDR2 SAAADI. Written as DNA, the CDR3 is TGCGTTCGTCCCAGGCGAGTCCTTAGCTCCTATAATTCGCCCCTCCACTTT. Its translation: CVRPRRVLSSYNSPLHF.

The V and J genes are TRBV11-2 and TRBJ1-2; D is uncertain. The germline V gene has CDR1 SGHAT and CDR2 FQNNGV. The germline V and J ends were trimmed by 1 base and 2 bases, with 5 bases remaining between them. This CDR3 region has 13 residues. CDR3 residues: CASSLAQNYGYTF. In DNA form, the CDR3 reads TGTGCCAGCAGCTTAGCACAGAACTATGGCTACACCTTC.

V and J are TRBV19 and TRBJ1-4; TRBD1 might be the D (6 bases). The V gene lost 6 bases and the J gene lost 8 bases, with 19 bases spanning the gap. Germline CDR1 and CDR2: LNHDA and SQIVND (reference sequence). The CDR3 has 15 residues. The CDR3 coding sequence is TGTGCCAGTAGGCCTTTTACCGGGACACCGGAAAAACTGTTTTTT. Encoded protein: CASRPFTGTPEKLFF. Based on the CDR3 plus reference TRBV19 and TRBJ1-4, the full variable domain is DGGITQSPKYLFRKEGQNVTLSCEQNLNHDAMYWYRQDPGQGLRLIYYSQIVNDFQKGDIAEGYSVSREKKESFPLTVTSAQKNPTAFYLCASRPFTGTPEKLFFGSGTQLSVL.

The gene calls are TRBV29-1 and TRBJ1-1; D not resolved. Germline loops: CDR1 SQVTM, CDR2 ANQGSEA. The ends were cut back, 7 bases at V and 1 base at J, with 10 bases in the middle. The CDR3 length is 12 residues. This CDR3 is CSAQLPNTEAFF. DNA for the CDR3: TGCAGCGCACAGTTGCCGAACACTGAAGCTTTCTTT.

This clone appeared a single time. The chain links TRBV7-2 to TRBJ1-2; D may be TRBD1 (5 bases). Trimming stripped 4 bases from V and 1 base from J, with 10 bases between. The germline V gene encodes CDR1 SGHTA and CDR2 FQGNSA. CDR3 length equals 14 residues. The CDR3 is CASSSPGGNYGYTF. The CDR3 nucleotides read TGTGCCAGCAGCTCGCCTGGGGGTAACTATGGCTACACCTTC.

The chain links TRBV2 to TRBJ2-3, with D possibly being TRBD1 (5 bases). With 2 bases removed from V and 4 bases from J, the gap between germline ends came to 10 bases. Germline V gene sequence: CDR1 SNHLY, CDR2 FYNNEI. The CDR3 runs 14 residues. CDR3 amino acids: CASSERGRPDTQYF. The DNA for the CDR3 is TGTGCCAGCAGTGAAAGGGGTCGCCCAGATACGCAGTATTTT.

The rearrangement links TRBV2 to TRBJ2-1, with 13 nucleotides matching TRBD2. Germline V gene lookup returns CDR1 SNHLY and CDR2 FYNNEI. This CDR3 has 15 amino acids. The junction had 5 bases not matched to a gene; V was cut back by 6 bases and J by 6 bases. The CDR3 sequence is CASRAGLAGVNEQFF. DNA for the CDR3: TGTGCCAGCAGAGCAGGACTAGCGGGGGTCAATGAGCAGTTCTTC. The variable domain in full, with the rest retrieved from reference TRBV2 and TRBJ2-1, is EPEVTQTPSHQVTQMGQEVILRCVPISNHLYFYWYRQILGQKVEFLVSFYNNEISEKSEIFDDQFSVERPDGSNFTLKIRSTKLEDSAMYFCASRAGLAGVNEQFFGPGTRLTVL.

The rearrangement uses TRBV7-2 and TRBJ1-1; D gene unclear. CDR3 size: 16 residues. The V end was cut by 4 bases, the J end by 10 bases, with 25 bases between. Germline lookup yields CDR1 SGHTA and CDR2 FQGNSA. For the CDR3, the DNA is TGTGCCAGCAGCTCCGAACCGGACGGATTCTTTAGGAGAGCTTTCTTT. Translated: CASSSEPDGFFRRAFF.

V is TRBV6-6 and J is TRBJ1-2; TRBD1 aligns across 9 bases. This CDR3 contains 14 residues. The V gene end was trimmed by 6 bases and the J gene end by 8 bases; junction bases not matched to a gene: 10. Germline CDR1 reads MNHNY; CDR2 reads SVGAGI (reference sequence). The CDR3 nucleotides are TGTGCCAGCAGCCTCCCGGGACAGGGAGAGGGCTACACCTTC. It specifies CASSLPGQGEGYTF.

The chain links TRBV6-1 to TRBJ2-1; D is perhaps TRBD2 (7 bases). The ends were cut back, 3 bases at V and 4 bases at J, with 16 bases in the middle. This CDR3 has 16 amino acids. CDR1 and CDR2 (germline): MNHNS, SASEGT. CDR3 DNA: TGTGCCAGCAGTGACTGGGGGGGGGCCACATACAATGAGCAGTTCTTC. Translating it yields CASSDWGGATYNEQFF.

A single count supports this clone. The V and J genes are TRBV18 and TRBJ2-7; TRBD2 agrees at 14 bases. This CDR3 spans 15 amino acids. V lost 3 bases, J lost 2 bases, and 0 bases stayed unmatched. Per the germline V gene, CDR1 is KGHSH and CDR2 is LQKENI. CDR3 sequence: CASSPTSGGAYEQYF. In DNA form, the CDR3 reads TGTGCCAGCTCACCGACTAGCGGGGGGGCCTACGAGCAGTACTTC.

The chain employs TRBV6-5 and TRBJ1-2; D is perhaps TRBD1 (6 bases). Deletions cut 0 bases from V and 8 bases from J, with 19 bases between. The length of the CDR3 is 16 residues. Looked up from germline, CDR1 is MNHEY and CDR2 is SVGAGI. This chain's CDR3 is CASSYSRSGTKGGYTF. The DNA of the CDR3 is TGTGCCAGCAGTTACTCGCGTTCCGGGACAAAGGGAGGCTACACCTTC.

The rearrangement joins TRBV11-2 to TRBJ1-2, with D hard to call. Germline lookup yields CDR1 SGHAT and CDR2 FQNNGV. The CDR3 sequence is 14 residues long. V was trimmed by 5 bases and J by 6 bases, leaving 16 bases between them. Here the CDR3 reads CASSGRGSEDGYTF. The CDR3 region has the DNA TGTGCCAGCAGCGGACGAGGTTCGGAGGATGGCTACACCTTC.

In this sample, this clone turned up once. The chain has TRBV5-1 and TRBJ1-2; 9 bases map to TRBD1. Germline V gene lookup returns CDR1 SGHRS and CDR2 YFSETQ. V trimming: 3 bases; J trimming: 8 bases; junction bases outside the gene matches: 17. The CDR3 length is 17 residues. This chain's CDR3 is CASSYLPRTGDTGGYTF. The CDR3 DNA is TGCGCCAGCAGCTATTTACCTAGGACAGGGGATACTGGCGGCTACACCTTC. The full variable domain, in which reference TRBV5-1 and TRBJ1-2 provide the parts outside the CDR3, is KAGVTQTPRYLIKTRGQQVTLSCSPISGHRSVSWYQQTPGQGLQFLFEYFSETQRNKGNFPGRFSGRQFSNSRSEMNVSTLELGDSALYLCASSYLPRTGDTGGYTFGSGTRLTVV.